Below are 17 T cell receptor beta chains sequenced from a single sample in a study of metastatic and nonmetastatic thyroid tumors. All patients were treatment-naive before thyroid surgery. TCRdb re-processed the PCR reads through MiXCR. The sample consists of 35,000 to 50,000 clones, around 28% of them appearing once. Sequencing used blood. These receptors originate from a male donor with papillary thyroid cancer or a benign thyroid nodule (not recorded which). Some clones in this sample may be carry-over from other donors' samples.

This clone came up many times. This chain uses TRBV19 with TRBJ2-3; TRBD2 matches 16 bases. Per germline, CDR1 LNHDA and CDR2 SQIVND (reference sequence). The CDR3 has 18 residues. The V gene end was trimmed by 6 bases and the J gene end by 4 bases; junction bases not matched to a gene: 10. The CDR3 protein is CASSRKGLAGGLPDTQYF. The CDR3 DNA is TGTGCCAGTAGCAGAAAGGGACTAGCGGGAGGGCTGCCAGATACGCAGTATTTT.

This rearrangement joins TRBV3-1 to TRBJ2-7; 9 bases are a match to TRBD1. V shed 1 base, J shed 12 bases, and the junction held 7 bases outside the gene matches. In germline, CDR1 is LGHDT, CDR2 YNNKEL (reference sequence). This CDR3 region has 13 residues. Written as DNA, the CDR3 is TGTGCCAGCAGCCAAGCAACAGGGGGCTTGCGGTACTTC. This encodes CASSQATGGLRYF.

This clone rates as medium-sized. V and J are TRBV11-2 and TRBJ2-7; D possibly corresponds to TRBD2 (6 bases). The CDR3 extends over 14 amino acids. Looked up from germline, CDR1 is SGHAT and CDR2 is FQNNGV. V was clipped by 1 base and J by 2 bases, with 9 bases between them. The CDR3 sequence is CASSLGAGAYEQYF. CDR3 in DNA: TGTGCCAGCAGCTTAGGAGCGGGCGCCTACGAGCAGTACTTC. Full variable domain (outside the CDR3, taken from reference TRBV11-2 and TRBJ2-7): EAGVAQSPRYKIIEKRQSVAFWCNPISGHATLYWYQQILGQGPKLLIQFQNNGVVDDSQLPKDRFSAERLKGVDSTLKIQPAKLEDSAVYLCASSLGAGAYEQYFGPGTRLTVT.

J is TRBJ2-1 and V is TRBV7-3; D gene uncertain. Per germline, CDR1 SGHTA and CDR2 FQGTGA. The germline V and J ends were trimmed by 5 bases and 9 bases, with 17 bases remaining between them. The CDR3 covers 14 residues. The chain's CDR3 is CASSLLQVGVEQFF. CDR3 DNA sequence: TGTGCCAGCAGCCTACTTCAGGTAGGAGTTGAGCAGTTCTTC.

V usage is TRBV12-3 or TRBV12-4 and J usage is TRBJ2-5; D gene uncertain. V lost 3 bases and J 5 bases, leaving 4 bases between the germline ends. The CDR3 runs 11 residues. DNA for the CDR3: TGTGCCAGCAGTTTTAAGGAGACCCAGTACTTC. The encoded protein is CASSFKETQYF.

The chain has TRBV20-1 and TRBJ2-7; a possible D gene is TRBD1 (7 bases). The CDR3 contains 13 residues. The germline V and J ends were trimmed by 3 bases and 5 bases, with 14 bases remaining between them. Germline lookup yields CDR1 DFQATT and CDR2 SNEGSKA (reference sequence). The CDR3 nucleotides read TGCAGTGCTAGTTACAGGGGAGGTGACGAGCAGTACTTC. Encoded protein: CSASYRGGDEQYF.

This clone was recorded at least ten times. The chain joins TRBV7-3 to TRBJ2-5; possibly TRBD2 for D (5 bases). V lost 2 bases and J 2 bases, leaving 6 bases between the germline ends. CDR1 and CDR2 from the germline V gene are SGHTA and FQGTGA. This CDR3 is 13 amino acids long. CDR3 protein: CASSLGGQETQYF. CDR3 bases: TGTGCCAGCAGCTTAGGAGGTCAAGAGACCCAGTACTTC.

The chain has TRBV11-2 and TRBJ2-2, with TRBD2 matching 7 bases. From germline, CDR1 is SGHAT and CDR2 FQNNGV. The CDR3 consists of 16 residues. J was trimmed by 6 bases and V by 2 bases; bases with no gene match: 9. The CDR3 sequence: CASSLMVGRPPGELFF. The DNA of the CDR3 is TGTGCCAGCAGCTTAATGGTCGGGAGGCCGCCCGGGGAGCTGTTTTTT.

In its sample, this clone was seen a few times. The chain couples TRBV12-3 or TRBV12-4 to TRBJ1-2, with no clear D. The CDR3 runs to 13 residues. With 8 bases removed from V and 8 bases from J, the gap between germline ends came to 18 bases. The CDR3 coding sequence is TGTGCCAGCCGCAGGTCAGCCTCGACGGGCTACACCTTC. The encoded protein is CASRRSASTGYTF.

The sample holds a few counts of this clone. CDR3 amino acids: CASSYAAGRTEAFF. The CDR3 DNA follows: TGTGCCAGCAGTTACGCGGCAGGGAGGACCGAAGCTTTCTTT. The chain employs TRBV6-4 and TRBJ1-1; tentatively, D is TRBD1 (5 bases). In germline, CDR1 is MRHNA, CDR2 SNTAGT. The CDR3 runs to 14 residues. Trimming removed 5 bases at V and 8 bases at J, with 18 bases between.

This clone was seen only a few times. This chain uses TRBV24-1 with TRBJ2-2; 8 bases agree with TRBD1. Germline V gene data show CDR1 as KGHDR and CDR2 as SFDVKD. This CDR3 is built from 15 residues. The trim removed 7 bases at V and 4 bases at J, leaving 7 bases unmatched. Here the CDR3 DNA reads TGTGCCACCAGGGATACTCAGGGGGCCACCGGGGAGCTGTTTTTT. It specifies CATRDTQGATGELFF.

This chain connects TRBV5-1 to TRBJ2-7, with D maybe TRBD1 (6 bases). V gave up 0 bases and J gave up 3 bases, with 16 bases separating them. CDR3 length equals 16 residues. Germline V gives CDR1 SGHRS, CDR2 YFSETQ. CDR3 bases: TGCGCCAGCAGCTTGGGGTGTAGGCACAGGGACTACGAGCAGTACTTC. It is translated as CASSLGCRHRDYEQYF.

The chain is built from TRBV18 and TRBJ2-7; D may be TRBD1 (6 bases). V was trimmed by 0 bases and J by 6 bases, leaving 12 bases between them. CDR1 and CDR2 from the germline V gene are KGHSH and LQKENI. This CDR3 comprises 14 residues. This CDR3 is CASSPPLQGLEQYF. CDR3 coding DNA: TGTGCCAGCTCACCACCTCTTCAGGGGCTCGAGCAGTACTTC. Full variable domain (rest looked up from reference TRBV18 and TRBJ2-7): NAGVMQNPRHLVRRRGQEARLRCSPMKGHSHVYWYRQLPEEGLKFMVYLQKENIIDESGMPKERFSAEFPKEGPSILRIQQVVRGDSAAYFCASSPPLQGLEQYFGPGTRLTVT.

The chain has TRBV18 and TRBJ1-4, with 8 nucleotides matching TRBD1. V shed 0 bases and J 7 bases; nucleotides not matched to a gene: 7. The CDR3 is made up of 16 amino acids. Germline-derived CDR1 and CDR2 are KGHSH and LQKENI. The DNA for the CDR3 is TGTGCCAGCTCACCACCAAATCTACAGGGGGTTGAAAAACTGTTTTTT. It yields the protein CASSPPNLQGVEKLFF.

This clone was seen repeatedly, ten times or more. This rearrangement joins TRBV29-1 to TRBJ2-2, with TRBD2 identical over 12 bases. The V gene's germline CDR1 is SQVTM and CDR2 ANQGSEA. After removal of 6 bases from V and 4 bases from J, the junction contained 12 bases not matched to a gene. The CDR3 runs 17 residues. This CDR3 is CSVYVLAGGPSTGELFF. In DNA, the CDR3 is TGCAGCGTCTACGTTCTAGCGGGAGGGCCGAGCACCGGGGAGCTGTTTTTT.

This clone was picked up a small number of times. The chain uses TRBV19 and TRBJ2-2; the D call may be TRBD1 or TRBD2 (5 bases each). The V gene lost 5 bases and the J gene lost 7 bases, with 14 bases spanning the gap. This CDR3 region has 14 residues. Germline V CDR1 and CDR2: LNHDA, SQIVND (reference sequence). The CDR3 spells CASSARGANGELFF. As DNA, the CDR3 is TGTGCCAGTAGTGCTAGAGGGGCAAACGGGGAGCTGTTTTTT. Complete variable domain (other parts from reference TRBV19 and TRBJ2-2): DGGITQSPKYLFRKEGQNVTLSCEQNLNHDAMYWYRQDPGQGLRLIYYSQIVNDFQKGDIAEGYSVSREKKESFPLTVTSAQKNPTAFYLCASSARGANGELFFGEGSRLTVL.

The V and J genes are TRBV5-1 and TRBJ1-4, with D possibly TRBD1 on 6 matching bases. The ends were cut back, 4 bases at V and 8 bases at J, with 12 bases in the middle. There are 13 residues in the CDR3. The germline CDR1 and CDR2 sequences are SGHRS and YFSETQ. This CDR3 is CASSPGGKEKLFF. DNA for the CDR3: TGCGCCAGCAGCCCGGGGGGCAAGGAAAAACTGTTTTTT.